What follows are 30 T cell receptor beta chains derived from one specimen sequenced in a study of type 1 regulatory T cells. Findings and limits, study-wide: Compared with non-Tr1 cells, Tr1 cells showed a narrower TCR repertoire.

MiXCR, run by TCRdb on the reads, gives a single entry per CDR3 protein. The sample contains tens of thousands of distinct CDR3 sequences, more than 20% of which appear only once. No antigen has been assigned to these receptors. The source material was cultured type 1 regulatory T (Tr1) cells, either the whole culture or a sorted fraction (not recorded which). These receptors were obtained from a human donor in good health.

Remarks on this clonotype: No DNA is shown, since the ends of the CDR3 on it are uncertain; the CDR3 is the one TCRdb lists. V is TRBV11-2 and J is TRBJ1-1; TRBD1 was called by the table and not checked on the DNA. CDR1 and CDR2 from the germline V gene are SGHAT and FQNNGV. The CDR3 spans 13 amino acids, including both terminal residues. CDR3 in amino acids: CASSWGQGARTFF.

CDR3: CASSPTGGSYNEQFF. The CDR3 DNA is TGTGCCAGCAGCCCTACAGGGGGCTCCTACAATGAGCAGTTCTTC. The V and J genes are TRBV12-3 or TRBV12-4 and TRBJ2-1; TRBD1 matches 8 bases. V lost 6 bases, J lost 0 bases, and 4 bases stayed unmatched. The CDR3 covers 15 residues.

In its sample, this clonotype was seen many times. V gene TRBV18 combines with J gene TRBJ1-1, with 10 bases matching TRBD1. The V and J ends lost 3 bases and 1 base, in that order; junction bases with no gene match: 2. CDR3 size: 15 residues. The germline gives CDR1 KGHSH, CDR2 LQKENI. Here the CDR3 reads CASSPGQGENTEAFF. In DNA form, the CDR3 reads TGTGCCAGCTCACCCGGACAGGGGGAGAACACTGAAGCTTTCTTT.

In this sample, this clonotype is medium-sized. V and J are TRBV20-1 and TRBJ2-7, with D uncertain. The germline V and J ends were trimmed by 0 bases and 4 bases, with 7 bases remaining between them. The CDR3 sequence is 12 residues long. Germline lookup yields CDR1 DFQATT and CDR2 SNEGSKA (reference sequence). The CDR3 is CSARENRYEQYF. The CDR3 bases are TGCAGTGCTAGAGAGAACCGTTACGAGCAGTACTTC.

CDR3 residues: CSARVLAGNIQYF. In nucleotides, the CDR3 is TGCAGTGCTAGAGTACTAGCGGGAAACATTCAGTACTTC. This chain uses TRBV20-1 with TRBJ2-4; 9 bases map to TRBD2. CDR1 is DFQATT, CDR2 SNEGSKA, per germline (reference sequence). The ends lost 1 base at V and 6 bases at J; junction bases unmatched: 1. The CDR3 loop spans 13 amino acids.

This clonotype was counted between two and nine times. The chain recombines TRBV9 with TRBJ2-5, with 7 nucleotides matching TRBD1. Germline-derived CDR1 and CDR2 are SGDLS and YYNGEE. The CDR3 covers 15 residues. V was clipped by 0 bases and J by 2 bases; unmatched bases: 4. CDR3 residues: CASSVGLQGQETQYF. The DNA of the CDR3 is TGTGCCAGCAGCGTAGGCCTACAGGGGCAAGAGACCCAGTACTTC.

J is TRBJ2-5 and V is TRBV20-1, with TRBD2 matching 11 bases. The CDR3 is 16 amino acids. V dropped 0 bases and J dropped 4; count of bases not matched to a gene: 7. CDR1 and CDR2 (germline): DFQATT, SNEGSKA (reference sequence). The CDR3 loop is CSARDRLAGGRETQYF. CDR3 in DNA: TGCAGTGCTAGAGATAGGCTAGCGGGAGGACGAGAGACCCAGTACTTC.

The gene calls are TRBV10-3 and TRBJ2-5; TRBD2 agrees at 11 bases. Germline loops: CDR1 ENHRY, CDR2 SYGVKD. Losses at the gene ends were 6 bases for V and 0 bases for J; bases not matched to a gene: 3. The CDR3 totals 15 residues. The chain's CDR3 is CAISLAGGNQETQYF. CDR3 bases: TGTGCCATCAGCTTAGCGGGAGGGAACCAAGAGACCCAGTACTTC.

This clonotype has at least ten counts. The gene calls are TRBV27 and TRBJ2-6, with 7 nucleotides matching TRBD1. Looked up from germline, CDR1 is MNHEY and CDR2 is SMNVEV (reference sequence). The CDR3 runs to 15 residues. J was trimmed by 4 bases and V by 6 bases; bases with no gene match: 6. CDR3 sequence reads: CASSPQGSGANVLTF. DNA of the CDR3: TGTGCCAGCAGCCCACAGGGGAGCGGGGCCAACGTCCTGACTTTC. The full variable domain, its missing parts supplied by reference TRBV27 and TRBJ2-6, is EAQVTQNPRYLITVTGKKLTVTCSQNMNHEYMSWYRQDPGLGLRQIYYSMNVEVTDKGDVPEGYKVSRKEKRNFPLILESPSPNQTSLYFCASSPQGSGANVLTFGAGSRLTVL.

This chain joins TRBV5-1 and TRBJ2-4, with 11 bases identical to TRBD2. The CDR3 spans 14 residues. After removal of 2 bases from V and 6 bases from J, the junction contained 1 base not matched to a gene. Per the germline V gene, CDR1 is SGHRS and CDR2 is YFSETQ. The CDR3 coding sequence is TGCGCCAGCAGCTTAGGACTAGCGGGAAACATTCAGTACTTC. It specifies CASSLGLAGNIQYF.

The chain links TRBV20-1 to TRBJ1-5; D not resolved. The germline gives CDR1 DFQATT, CDR2 SNEGSKA (reference sequence). The CDR3 loop spans 13 amino acids. Trimming pared 5 bases from V and 2 bases from J, leaving 10 bases between. The CDR3 sequence is CSARRDGNQPQHF. CDR3 nucleotide sequence: TGCAGTGCTCGAAGGGATGGCAATCAGCCCCAGCATTTT.

This clonotype is medium-sized. This sequence joins TRBV3-1 and TRBJ1-6; TRBD1 agrees at 8 bases. There are 13 residues in the CDR3. The trim removed 2 bases at V and 13 bases at J, leaving 4 bases unmatched. The V gene's germline CDR1 is LGHDT and CDR2 YNNKEL (reference sequence). The CDR3 coding sequence is TGTGCCAGCAGCCAAACGGACAGGGAGCCCCTCCACTTT. Protein product: CASSQTDREPLHF.

This clonotype was detected a few times. V is TRBV7-2 and J is TRBJ1-2; weak D call: TRBD1 (5 bases). The V and J ends lost 5 bases and 4 bases respectively, with 11 bases between them. Germline CDR1 is SGHTA and CDR2 is FQGNSA. The CDR3 contains 13 residues. The CDR3: CASSPGRAYGYTF. In DNA, the CDR3 is TGTGCCAGCAGCCCGGGACGGGCCTATGGCTACACCTTC.

This clonotype appeared a few times. The V and J genes are TRBV12-3 or TRBV12-4 and TRBJ1-5, with TRBD1 identical over 7 bases. After removal of 4 bases from V and 2 bases from J, the junction contained 5 bases not matched to a gene. This CDR3 has 15 amino acids. The CDR3 DNA is TGTGCCAGCAGTTGGACAGGCTTGGGCAATCAGCCCCAGCATTTT. Protein: CASSWTGLGNQPQHF.

The chain is built from TRBV20-1 and TRBJ1-5; TRBD1 is a possible D gene (5 bases). This CDR3 is built from 12 residues. The germline gives CDR1 DFQATT, CDR2 SNEGSKA (reference sequence). Trimming shortened V by 7 bases and J by 4 bases, and 11 bases separated the two germline ends. The CDR3 nucleotides are TGCAGTGTGGTCGGGGGGAATCAGCCCCAGCATTTT. It is translated as CSVVGGNQPQHF.

In this sample, this clonotype turned up many times. V is TRBV29-1 and J is TRBJ1-1; D is undetermined. Germline CDR1 SQVTM, CDR2 ANQGSEA. This CDR3 is built from 12 residues. With 4 bases removed from V and 1 base from J, the gap between germline ends came to 7 bases. CDR3 loop: CSVVRGNTEAFF. The CDR3 DNA is TGCAGCGTTGTGCGCGGGAACACTGAAGCTTTCTTT.

This clonotype showed up just once. The rearrangement joins TRBV18 to TRBJ2-2; 8 bases match TRBD1. Germline V gene lookup returns CDR1 KGHSH and CDR2 LQKENI. J lost 4 bases, V lost 4 bases, and 5 bases had no gene match. The CDR3 contains 15 residues. The CDR3 bases are TGTGCCAGCTCACTCGGACAGGGTCGCACCGGGGAGCTGTTTTTT. It translates to CASSLGQGRTGELFF.

This clonotype was observed a handful of times. V gene TRBV29-1 combines with J gene TRBJ1-5, with a possible D match to TRBD1 (6 bases). Trimming pared 3 bases from V and 3 bases from J, leaving 9 bases between. There are 13 residues in the CDR3. Per germline, CDR1 SQVTM and CDR2 ANQGSEA. CDR3 DNA: TGCAGCGTTGACACAGGGTTCAATCAGCCCCAGCATTTT. This codes for CSVDTGFNQPQHF.

In its sample, this clonotype was seen a few times. This chain links TRBV3-1 with TRBJ2-2; TRBD2 might be the D (5 bases). The germline V gene encodes CDR1 LGHDT and CDR2 YNNKEL (reference sequence). V was shortened by 4 bases and J by 4 bases, with 16 bases between the two germline ends. This CDR3 has 16 amino acids. The CDR3 sequence is CASSRERSRGTGELFF. The CDR3 bases are TGTGCCAGCAGCCGCGAGCGGTCACGGGGCACCGGGGAGCTGTTTTTT.

This clonotype was picked up a small number of times. The gene calls are TRBV12-3 or TRBV12-4 and TRBJ1-2, with D unclear. This CDR3 is built from 11 residues. V lost 6 bases and J 6 bases, leaving 8 bases between the germline ends. The CDR3 nucleotides are TGTGCCAGCAGCCCCGTGGATGGCTACACCTTC. Translated, it gives CASSPVDGYTF.

This clonotype appeared many times. The chain links TRBV28 to TRBJ2-7; D remains unclear. The germline V gene has CDR1 MDHEN and CDR2 SYDVKM. The length of the CDR3 is 11 residues. V was trimmed by 5 bases and J by 0 bases, leaving 2 bases between them. The CDR3 is CASSASYEQYF. The CDR3 nucleotides are TGTGCCAGCAGTGCCTCCTACGAGCAGTACTTC.

In this sample, this clonotype turned up a few times. The chain joins TRBV5-1 to TRBJ1-2; 7 nucleotides align to TRBD1. V gave up 4 bases and J gave up 8 bases; unmatched junction bases: 8. The CDR3 covers 13 residues. Looked up from germline, CDR1 is SGHRS and CDR2 is YFSETQ. CDR3: CASSPDRAGGYTF. CDR3 in DNA: TGCGCCAGCAGCCCCGACAGGGCCGGCGGCTACACCTTC. The whole variable domain, remainder taken from reference TRBV5-1 and TRBJ1-2, is KAGVTQTPRYLIKTRGQQVTLSCSPISGHRSVSWYQQTPGQGLQFLFEYFSETQRNKGNFPGRFSGRQFSNSRSEMNVSTLELGDSALYLCASSPDRAGGYTFGSGTRLTVV.

This clonotype has just a few counts. The chain carries TRBV15 and TRBJ2-3, with D possibly TRBD2 on 6 matching bases. V was clipped by 1 base and J by 5 bases, with 16 bases between them. This CDR3 is 16 amino acids long. Per germline, CDR1 LNHNV and CDR2 YYDKDF (reference sequence). The CDR3 protein is CATSRVVRRAGDTQYF. The CDR3 DNA reads TGTGCCACCAGCAGAGTTGTGAGGAGGGCCGGAGATACGCAGTATTTT.

V usage is TRBV10-3 and J usage is TRBJ2-7; perhaps TRBD2 as D (6 bases). Germline V gene sequence: CDR1 ENHRY, CDR2 SYGVKD. With 4 bases removed from V and 0 bases from J, the gap between germline ends came to 10 bases. This CDR3 comprises 14 residues. The CDR3 sequence is CAISGGDVSYEQYF. CDR3 DNA sequence: TGTGCCATCAGTGGGGGGGACGTCTCCTACGAGCAGTACTTC.

The chain employs TRBV4-1 and TRBJ2-7; D possibly corresponds to TRBD2 (5 bases). V was shortened by 0 bases and J by 7 bases, with 19 bases between the two germline ends. The germline gives CDR1 MGHRA, CDR2 YSYEKL. This CDR3 has 16 amino acids. Written as DNA, the CDR3 is TGCGCCAGCAGCCAAGATCAGGCTAGGGCTTGGGAGGAGCAGTACTTC. It translates to CASSQDQARAWEEQYF.

V usage is TRBV7-2 and J usage is TRBJ1-6; TRBD1 might be the D (6 bases). Per germline, CDR1 SGHTA and CDR2 FQGNSA. This CDR3 spans 14 amino acids. V lost 2 bases to trimming and J lost 7 bases, with 9 bases between them. The CDR3 region has the DNA TGTGCCAGCAGCTTACAGGGGTACAATTCACCCCTCCACTTT. Translated: CASSLQGYNSPLHF.

This clonotype was counted only a few times. This chain connects TRBV12-3 or TRBV12-4 to TRBJ1-1; perhaps TRBD1 as D (6 bases). The CDR3 sequence is 12 residues long. V lost 3 bases to trimming and J lost 8 bases, with 10 bases between them. The CDR3 DNA reads as TGTGCCAGCAGTTTTACCGGGACAGAAGCTTTCTTT. It yields the protein CASSFTGTEAFF.

This chain joins TRBV5-1 and TRBJ2-2; TRBD2 is a possible D gene (5 bases). Germline V lookup: CDR1 SGHRS, CDR2 YFSETQ. This CDR3 has 15 amino acids. The V end lost 4 bases, the J end lost 5 bases, and 15 bases lay between the germline ends. The CDR3 sequence: CASSDLGGGTGELFF. DNA for the CDR3: TGCGCCAGCAGCGATCTTGGAGGCGGGACCGGGGAGCTGTTTTTT. Full variable domain (outside the CDR3, taken from reference TRBV5-1 and TRBJ2-2): KAGVTQTPRYLIKTRGQQVTLSCSPISGHRSVSWYQQTPGQGLQFLFEYFSETQRNKGNFPGRFSGRQFSNSRSEMNVSTLELGDSALYLCASSDLGGGTGELFFGEGSRLTVL.

This clonotype showed up many times. The chain combines TRBV5-1 with TRBJ2-1; D may be TRBD1 (6 bases). The CDR3 is 15 amino acids. Trimming cost V 1 base and J 5 bases, with 13 bases left between them. Germline-derived CDR1 and CDR2 are SGHRS and YFSETQ. The CDR3 DNA reads as TGCGCCAGCAGCTTGACAGGGAAAGCCAACAATGAGCAGTTCTTC. It specifies CASSLTGKANNEQFF.

CDR3 coding DNA: TGTGCCAGTTCTTCCGGGACCCCAGATACGCAGTATTTT. Amino acid sequence: CASSSGTPDTQYF. The chain recombines TRBV6-6 with TRBJ2-3; D could derive from TRBD1 or TRBD2 (5 bases each). The CDR3 totals 13 residues. The V end was cut by 9 bases, the J end by 4 bases, with 14 bases between. CDR1 and CDR2 (germline): MNHNY, SVGAGI (reference sequence).